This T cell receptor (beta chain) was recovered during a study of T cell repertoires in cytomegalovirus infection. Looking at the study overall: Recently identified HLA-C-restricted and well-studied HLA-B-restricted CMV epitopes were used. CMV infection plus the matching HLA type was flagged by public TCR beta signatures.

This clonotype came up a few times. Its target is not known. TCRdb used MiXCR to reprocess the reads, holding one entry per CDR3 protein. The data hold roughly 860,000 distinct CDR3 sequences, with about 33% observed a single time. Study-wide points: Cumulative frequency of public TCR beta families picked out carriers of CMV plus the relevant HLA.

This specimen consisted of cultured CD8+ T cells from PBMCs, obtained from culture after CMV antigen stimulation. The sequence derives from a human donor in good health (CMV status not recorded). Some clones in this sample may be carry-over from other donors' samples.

The CDR3 reads CASSYSISGEQYF. DNA for the CDR3: TGTGCCAGCAGTTACTCGATTTCGGGGGAGCAGTACTTC. The gene calls are TRBV6-5 and TRBJ2-7; a weak D match, TRBD2 (5 bases). This CDR3 is built from 13 residues. V lost 0 bases and J lost 7, with 10 bases in between. Germline lookup yields CDR1 MNHEY and CDR2 SVGAGI.